A selection of T cell receptor beta chains follows, all from one sample in a study of blood T cell repertoires in COVID-19. Measured with immunoSEQ multiplex PCR; TCRdb has only the in-frame clones, and not every one. This table has some 100,000 clones, 80% to 90% appearing once. Sequenced input: PBMCs or T cells enriched from blood (not recorded which). Receptors were obtained from a woman aged 45 to 65 who had recovered from COVID-19. CDR3s include the opening cysteine and the closing phenylalanine or tryptophan. The D gene is left open where the match is weak. Size tells how often a clone was seen (once, few, many) or the class of an expanded clone, and some rows leave it out.

clone size	V gene	D gene	J gene	CDR3 DNA	CDR3 protein
NA	TRBV6-1	NA	TRBJ2-1	TGTGCCAGCAGTGATTCTGGCGGGGCGAACAATGAGCAGTTCTTC	CASSDSGGANNEQFF
NA	TRBV3-1/TRBV3-2	NA	TRBJ2-2	TGTGCCAGCAGACGGGTTCAGAACACCGGGGAGCTGTTTTTT	CASRRVQNTGELFF
once	TRBV30	NA	TRBJ1-2	TGTGCCTGGAGTCGACCGGGAAGTGGCACCTTC	CAWSRPGSGTF
NA	TRBV9	TRBD2	TRBJ2-3	TGTGCCAGCAGCGTAGTGGCGGGGGATATCACAGATACGCAGTATTTT	CASSVVAGDITDTQYF
once	TRBV7-5	NA	TRBJ2-7	TGTGTCAGAAGCGCCGGGACAGGGGGCGCCTACGAGCAGTACTTC	CVRSAGTGGAYEQYF
NA	TRBV10-3	NA	TRBJ1-2	TGTGCCATCAGTGAGTCGGGAGGAAACTATGGCTACACCTTC	CAISESGGNYGYTF
once	TRBV6-5	NA	TRBJ2-3	TGTGCCAGCAGGACTCTGGCGGGTAGCACAGATACGCAGTATTTT	CASRTLAGSTDTQYF
NA	TRBV9	NA	TRBJ2-7	TGTGCCAGCAGCGTAGGGATGGACATATCCTACGAGCAGTACTTC	CASSVGMDISYEQYF
NA	TRBV19	TRBD1	TRBJ1-1	TGTGCCAGTAGTGGAAACAGGGGGCGGACTGAAGCTTTCTTT	CASSGNRGRTEAFF
NA	TRBV28	TRBD2	TRBJ2-3	TGTGCCAGCAAGCGGGGGGGAACTAGCACAGATACGCAGTATTTT	CASKRGGTSTDTQYF
NA	TRBV27	NA	TRBJ2-5	TGTGCCAGCAGTTTATCTCCCCTCTATCGACTAGACCCCGGCCAGACCCAGTACTTC	CASSLSPLYRLDPGQTQYF
NA	TRBV27	NA	TRBJ2-7	TGTGCCAGCAGTTTATTGCGGGGCCCCTACGAGCAGTACTTC	CASSLLRGPYEQYF
NA	TRBV6-1	TRBD2	TRBJ2-4	TGTGCCAGCAGAGAAGCGGGGGGGGTCATTCAGTACTTC	CASREAGGVIQYF
NA	TRBV28	NA	TRBJ1-2	TGTGCCAGCACCGCACAGGGTTTCGGTGGCTACACCTTC	CASTAQGFGGYTF
few	TRBV9	TRBD1	TRBJ1-4	TGTGCCAGCAGCCTAGGACAGGGCGGAGAAAAACTGTTTTTT	CASSLGQGGEKLFF
NA	TRBV9	TRBD1	TRBJ2-5	TGTGCCAGCAGCGTAGTGACAGGGCCGGGTGAGACCCAGTACTTC	CASSVVTGPGETQYF
NA	TRBV3-1/TRBV3-2	TRBD1	TRBJ1-2	TGTGCCAGCAGCCAAGGTACAGGGGGCGCAAGAGGTGGCTACACCTTC	CASSQGTGGARGGYTF
NA	TRBV19	NA	TRBJ1-1	TGTGCCAGTGGGAGACGGTTCTACAAGAACACTGAAGCTTTCTTT	CASGRRFYKNTEAFF
once	TRBV18	TRBD1	TRBJ1-1	TGTGCCAGCTCACCACGAACAGGGGCCGACACTGAAGCTTTCTTT	CASSPRTGADTEAFF
few	TRBV5-4	NA	TRBJ2-1	TGTGCCAGCAGCTTTGTTGCGGGACCCCACAATGAGCAGTTCTTC	CASSFVAGPHNEQFF
NA	TRBV2	TRBD1	TRBJ2-5	TGTGCCAGCATGGAGTTGGGACAGCAAGAGACCCAGTACTTC	CASMELGQQETQYF
NA	TRBV5-1	TRBD2	TRBJ2-3	TGCGCCAGCAGCCCCGGGACTAGCGGGAGGTTCACAGATACGCAGTATTTT	CASSPGTSGRFTDTQYF
NA	TRBV5-1	NA	TRBJ2-2	TGCGCCAGCAGCAGGACAGCGAACACCGGGGAGCTGTTTTTT	CASSRTANTGELFF
NA	TRBV9	NA	TRBJ2-1	TGTGCCAGCAGCCGAAGAACGGACAGTGAGCAGTTCTTC	CASSRRTDSEQFF